The 19 T cell receptor beta chains below come from one sample, sequenced in a study of T cell responses to AZD1222 COVID-19 vaccine. Some clones are missing from TCRdb's copy, which holds only in-frame ones; the method was immunoSEQ multiplex PCR. The repertoire holds some 200,000 clones, with about nine tenths as singletons. The sample consisted of peripheral blood, taken 28 days after the second AZD1222 dose. Receptors originate from an adult who received the AZD1222 COVID-19 vaccine.

J is TRBJ2-1 and V is TRBV27; TRBD2 matches 10 bases. This CDR3 is built from 18 residues. With V trimmed by 1 base and J by 4 bases, 10 bases remained unmatched. CDR1 and CDR2 (germline): MNHEY, SMNVEV (reference sequence). The CDR3 reads CASSLWAVGLADYNEQFF. DNA of the CDR3: TGTGCCAGCAGTTTATGGGCCGTAGGACTAGCGGATTACAATGAGCAGTTCTTC.

Here the CDR3 DNA reads TGTGCCAGCAGTGACTCGAACAGGGGGCTGTACAATGAGCAGTTCTTC. This encodes CASSDSNRGLYNEQFF. The chain carries TRBV6-4 and TRBJ2-1; 9 positions agree with TRBD1. The germline gives CDR1 MRHNA, CDR2 SNTAGT. V lost 0 bases, J lost 4 bases, and 4 bases stayed unmatched. CDR3 length: 16 residues.

A single count supports this clone. The chain recombines TRBV6-1 with TRBJ2-2; D gene uncertain. The CDR3 loop spans 14 amino acids. V lost 2 bases and J 3 bases, leaving 7 bases between the germline ends. Germline V gives CDR1 MNHNS, CDR2 SASEGT. The CDR3 DNA sequence: TGTGCCAGCAGTGAAAGCAGATACACCGGGGAGCTGTTTTTT. Translated: CASSESRYTGELFF.

The J gene is TRBJ2-1, the V gene TRBV11-2; maybe TRBD2 (5 bases). There are 12 residues in the CDR3. CDR1 SGHAT and CDR2 FQNNGV come from the germline V gene. V lost 5 bases and J 9 bases, leaving 11 bases between the germline ends. CDR3 nucleotides: TGTGCCAGCAGCCTCCGGACTGTTGAGCAGTTCTTC. As protein: CASSLRTVEQFF.

The gene calls are TRBV5-1 and TRBJ2-3, with D hard to call. V lost 4 bases to trimming and J lost 2 bases, with 17 bases between them. This CDR3 contains 16 residues. Germline CDR1 reads SGHRS; CDR2 reads YFSETQ. The CDR3, as DNA: TGCGCCAGCAGCCGGTCGGAACCCTCCAACACAGATACGCAGTATTTT. This encodes CASSRSEPSNTDTQYF.

This clone has only a few counts. This sequence joins TRBV3-1 (or the pseudogene TRBV3-2) and TRBJ1-1; TRBD1 is a possible D gene (6 bases). Germline values: CDR1 LGHDT, CDR2 YNNKEL (reference sequence). The ends were cut back, 7 bases at V and 0 bases at J, with 15 bases in the middle. The CDR3 is 15 amino acids. DNA for the CDR3: TGTGCCAGCACCCAGGGGCCAGGGGTGAACACTGAAGCTTTCTTT. Translated, it gives CASTQGPGVNTEAFF.

V usage is TRBV9 and J usage is TRBJ2-5; D gene ambiguous. Trimming took 0 bases from V and 3 from J, leaving 6 bases between them. Germline V gene lookup returns CDR1 SGDLS and CDR2 YYNGEE. The CDR3 covers 13 residues. The CDR3, as DNA: TGTGCCAGCAGCGTAGTTGGGGAAGAGACCCAGTACTTC. This sequence encodes CASSVVGEETQYF.

This clone was detected once. The chain uses TRBV5-1 and TRBJ2-5; the match to TRBD1 covers 9 bases. The germline V gene encodes CDR1 SGHRS and CDR2 YFSETQ. J was trimmed by 6 bases and V by 2 bases; bases with no gene match: 5. There are 14 residues in the CDR3. The CDR3 nucleotides are TGCGCCAGCAGCTTTTTGGACAGGGGAAAGACCCAGTACTTC. Translated: CASSFLDRGKTQYF.

The chain links TRBV19 to TRBJ2-3; 9 nucleotides agree with TRBD1. The germline V gene encodes CDR1 LNHDA and CDR2 SQIVND (reference sequence). There are 14 residues in the CDR3. The V segment lost 8 bases and the J segment 1 base; nucleotides outside the gene matches: 4. Here the CDR3 reads CASRRDRGTDTQYF. The CDR3 nucleotides read TGTGCCAGTCGCCGGGACAGGGGCACAGATACGCAGTATTTT.

The chain is built from TRBV28 and TRBJ2-2, with 10 positions matching TRBD2. This CDR3 is built from 19 residues. Trimming at V came to 3 bases and at J to 1 base, leaving 11 bases not matched to a gene. In germline, CDR1 is MDHEN, CDR2 SYDVKM. In nucleotides, the CDR3 is TGTGCCAGCAGTTTGCGGCTAGCGGGAGTTACCGGGAACACCGGGGAGCTGTTTTTT. It yields the protein CASSLRLAGVTGNTGELFF. Full variable domain (missing parts from reference TRBV28 and TRBJ2-2): DVKVTQSSRYLVKRTGEKVFLECVQDMDHENMFWYRQDPGLGLRLIYFSYDVKMKEKGDIPEGYSVSREKKERFSLILESASTNQTSMYLCASSLRLAGVTGNTGELFFGEGSRLTVL.

V usage is TRBV3-1 (or the pseudogene TRBV3-2) and J usage is TRBJ2-1, with D hard to call. Between the trimmed V and J ends, which lost 4 bases and 0 bases, there was a span of 10 bases. This CDR3 is 15 amino acids long. The V gene's germline CDR1 is LGHDT and CDR2 YNNKEL (reference sequence). The CDR3 spells CASSPGSSSYNEQFF. The CDR3 DNA reads as TGTGCCAGCAGCCCGGGTTCAAGCTCCTACAATGAGCAGTTCTTC.

The rearrangement links TRBV10-3 to TRBJ2-2, with 11 nucleotides matching TRBD2. The ends lost 6 bases at V and 5 bases at J; junction bases unmatched: 5. The CDR3 has 15 residues. Germline V lookup: CDR1 ENHRY, CDR2 SYGVKD. The CDR3 protein is CAIRELAGVTGELFF. The CDR3 DNA reads as TGTGCCATCAGAGAACTAGCGGGAGTTACCGGGGAGCTGTTTTTT.

The V and J genes are TRBV28 and TRBJ1-5; 10 bases map to TRBD1. The CDR3 extends over 15 amino acids. Germline values: CDR1 MDHEN, CDR2 SYDVKM. V was clipped by 6 bases and J by 7 bases; unmatched bases: 9. This CDR3 is CASSRGQGVVQPQHF. The CDR3 DNA is TGTGCCAGCAGCCGAGGACAGGGGGTAGTGCAGCCCCAGCATTTT.

This chain uses TRBV5-1 with TRBJ2-6; D unclear. V lost 0 bases and J lost 0, with 16 bases in between. In germline, CDR1 is SGHRS, CDR2 YFSETQ. The length of the CDR3 is 19 residues. In nucleotides, the CDR3 is TGCGCCAGCAGCTTGGTGGGTGACTTCTTTAGCTCTGGGGCCAACGTCCTGACTTTC. It specifies CASSLVGDFFSSGANVLTF.

The chain links TRBV27 to TRBJ1-1; D might be TRBD1 (5 bases). V gave up 8 bases and J gave up 9 bases, with 7 bases separating them. The germline CDR1 and CDR2 sequences are MNHEY and SMNVEV (reference sequence). This CDR3 is built from 9 residues. The CDR3 DNA reads TGTGCCAGCGGGGGACAAGCTTTCTTT. Translating it yields CASGGQAFF.

This chain uses TRBV27 with TRBJ2-3; tentative D call: TRBD1 (6 bases). The CDR3 has 18 amino acids. Looked up from germline, CDR1 is MNHEY and CDR2 is SMNVEV (reference sequence). The V end lost 5 bases, the J end lost 2 bases, and 23 bases lay between the germline ends. CDR3 coding DNA: TGTGCCAGCAGTGTAAGACGCACAGGGAAGGTGGCCACAGATACGCAGTATTTT. Translated: CASSVRRTGKVATDTQYF.

The chain has TRBV7-3 and TRBJ2-3; D call uncertain. This CDR3 contains 12 residues. The germline V and J ends were trimmed by 5 bases and 3 bases, with 6 bases remaining between them. Looked up from germline, CDR1 is SGHTA and CDR2 is FQGTGA. The CDR3 protein is CASSPDTDTQYF. CDR3 in DNA: TGTGCCAGCAGCCCAGATACAGATACGCAGTATTTT.

Here the CDR3 reads CASSLFDEQYF. Here the CDR3 DNA reads TGTGCCAGCAGTCTTTTCGACGAGCAGTACTTC. V usage is TRBV12-3 or TRBV12-4 and J usage is TRBJ2-7; D is unclear. CDR3 length: 11 amino acids. V gave up 5 bases and J gave up 5 bases, with 7 bases separating them.

This clone showed up just once. This chain connects TRBV30 to TRBJ1-4, with 9 nucleotides matching TRBD1. The CDR3 covers 12 residues. Germline trimming cut 7 bases from V and 8 bases from J; bases unmatched to any gene: 5. Germline V CDR1 and CDR2: GTSNPN, SVGIG (reference sequence). The CDR3 spells CALGQGYEKLFF. The CDR3 DNA is TGTGCCTTGGGACAGGGCTACGAAAAACTGTTTTTT.